A selection of T cell receptor beta chains follows, all from one sample in a study of T cell repertoires in cytomegalovirus infection. For these receptors, no antigen is known. TCRdb analysed the reads with MiXCR anew, one entry per CDR3 protein. The sample lists 350,000 to 400,000 distinct CDR3 sequences; just under 35% were seen once. Specimen: cultured PBMCs, collected from culture after CMV antigen stimulation. These receptors were collected from a human donor in good health (CMV status not recorded). Some clones in this sample may be carry-over from other donors' samples. Both conserved end residues are part of each CDR3. The D gene is left open where the match is weak. Rows may omit the clone size; those that give it use once, few, many or a size class.

d_call	v_call	j_call	clone_size	cdr3_aa	cdr3_nt
-	TRBV7-6	TRBJ2-1	-	CASSLAGTPTREQFF	TGTGCCAGCAGCTTAGCGGGGACTCCCACTAGGGAGCAGTTCTTC
TRBD2	TRBV13	TRBJ2-4	-	CASSHGLAGERSKNIQYF	TGTGCCAGCAGCCACGGACTAGCGGGAGAGAGGTCCAAAAACATTCAGTACTTC
-	TRBV30	TRBJ2-7	few	CAWSTGGSSYEQYF	TGTGCCTGGAGTACGGGGGGCAGCTCCTACGAGCAGTACTTC
TRBD2	TRBV7-2	TRBJ2-5	many	CASSQGLAGGQETQYF	TGTGCCAGCAGCCAAGGACTAGCGGGAGGACAAGAGACCCAGTACTTC
-	TRBV7-2	TRBJ1-5	many	CASSLNREQPQHF	TGTGCCAGCAGCCTAAACAGGGAGCAGCCCCAGCATTTT
-	TRBV27	TRBJ2-1	few	CASSPVGNEQFF	TGTGCCAGCAGTCCCGTGGGCAATGAGCAGTTCTTC
-	TRBV2	TRBJ2-1	few	CASSESIGAQEFF	TGTGCCAGCAGTGAATCTATAGGGGCGCAGGAGTTCTTC
TRBD1	TRBV7-2	TRBJ2-7	few	CASSNPGQGAYEQYF	TGTGCCAGCAGCAATCCGGGACAGGGGGCATACGAGCAGTACTTC
TRBD2	TRBV6-8	TRBJ2-3	-	CASKGLVADTQYF	TGTGCCAGCAAAGGACTAGTCGCGGATACGCAGTATTTT
-	TRBV20-1	TRBJ1-2	few	CSAPNRLAYGYTF	TGCAGTGCTCCAAATCGGCTGGCCTATGGCTACACCTTC
-	TRBV5-1	TRBJ1-5	few	CASSPAGSPTQPQHF	TGCGCCAGCAGCCCCGCCGGCAGCCCGACACAGCCCCAGCATTTT
-	TRBV6-6	TRBJ2-1	few	CASRPEQRSTFF	TGTGCCAGCAGGCCGGAACAAAGGTCGACGTTCTTC
TRBD1	TRBV7-2	TRBJ2-3	once	CASSPKGTGIPDTRYF	TGTGCCAGCAGCCCTAAAGGGACAGGTATCCCAGATACGCGGTATTTT
-	TRBV10-3	TRBJ2-5	few	CAISDGTGAVQETQYF	TGTGCCATCAGTGATGGCACCGGAGCAGTGCAAGAGACCCAGTACTTC
-	TRBV6-6	TRBJ2-5	-	CASSPPQETQYF	TGTGCCAGCAGTCCCCCCCAAGAGACCCAGTACTTC
-	TRBV7-2	TRBJ2-7	-	CASSSEGLWNYEQYF	TGTGCCAGCAGCTCCGAGGGCCTCTGGAACTACGAGCAGTACTTC
TRBD2	TRBV7-1	TRBJ2-3	-	CASSGTSGSSTDTQYF	TGTGCCAGCAGCGGGACTAGCGGGAGCAGTACAGATACGCAGTATTTT
TRBD2	TRBV2	TRBJ2-3	many	CAGGLAGSTDTQYF	TGTGCCGGCGGACTAGCGGGGAGCACAGATACGCAGTATTTT
TRBD2	TRBV27	TRBJ2-1	few	CASSLRGGRAVNEQFF	TGTGCCAGCAGTTTACGAGGCGGGAGGGCGGTCAATGAGCAGTTCTTC
-	TRBV6-2/TRBV6-3	TRBJ2-7	-	CASRLIRSSYEQYF	TGTGCCAGCAGACTGATTCGATCTTCTTACGAGCAGTACTTC